This T cell receptor beta chain was observed in a study of blood T cells in healthy people across ages. Using a J-beta primer mix together with a sample-barcoded 5' primer, a second PCR was run for roughly 6 to 11 cycles. TCRdb called the 5' RACE reads again in MiXCR, with one record for every CDR3 protein. Here the sample spans approximately 800,000 distinct CDR3 sequences, roughly 64% being singletons. The study's findings and limits: Per million T cells, TCR beta diversity dropped roughly linearly as age increased. Estimates of total diversity, which came from one million sequenced T cells, were considered to be underestimates.

V was pared by 11 bases and J by 0 bases, with 17 bases between. This CDR3 comprises 14 residues. Germline V gene sequence: CDR1 SNHLY, CDR2 FYNNEI. A note on this clonotype: Its antigen is as yet unknown.

Material: blood. The chain carries TRBV2 and TRBJ2-7, with a tentative D call TRBD2 (6 bases). This receptor was identified in a man aged 25-40 years in good health. The CDR3 spells CASKEGPRSYEQYF. The CDR3 DNA sequence: TGTGCCTCCAAGGAGGGGCCACGCTCCTACGAGCAGTACTTC.